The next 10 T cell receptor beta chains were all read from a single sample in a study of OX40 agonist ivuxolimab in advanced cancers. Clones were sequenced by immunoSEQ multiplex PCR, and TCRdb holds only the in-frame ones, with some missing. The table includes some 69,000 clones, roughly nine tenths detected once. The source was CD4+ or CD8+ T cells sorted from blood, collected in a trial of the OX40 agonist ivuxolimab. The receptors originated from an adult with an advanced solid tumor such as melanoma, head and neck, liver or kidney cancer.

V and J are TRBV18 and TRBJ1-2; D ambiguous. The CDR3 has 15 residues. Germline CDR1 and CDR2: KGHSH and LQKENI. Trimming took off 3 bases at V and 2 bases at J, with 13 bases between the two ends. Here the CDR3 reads CASSPFAASNYGYTF. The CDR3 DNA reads TGTGCCAGCTCACCGTTTGCGGCCTCAAACTATGGCTACACCTTC.

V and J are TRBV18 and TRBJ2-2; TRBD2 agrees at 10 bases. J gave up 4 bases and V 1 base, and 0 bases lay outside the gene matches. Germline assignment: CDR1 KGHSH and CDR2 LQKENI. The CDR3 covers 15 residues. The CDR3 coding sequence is TGTGCCAGCTCACCACAGCGGGAGGGCACCGGGGAGCTGTTTTTT. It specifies CASSPQREGTGELFF.

The CDR3 coding sequence is TGTGCCTGGAGTGTTGGCAGGGGGAGAAACGAGCAGTACTTC. This encodes CAWSVGRGRNEQYF. The V call is TRBV30, the J call TRBJ2-7; 7 bases align to TRBD1. Germline V gene lookup returns CDR1 GTSNPN and CDR2 SVGIG (reference sequence). The J segment lost 5 bases and the V segment lost 0 bases, leaving 7 bases of the junction unmatched. There are 14 residues in the CDR3.

The CDR3 DNA reads TGTGCCAGCAGTGGTGGGCTATCTGAGACCCAGTACTTC. Encoded protein: CASSGGLSETQYF. This chain connects TRBV6-1 to TRBJ2-5; the D is unclear. V was clipped by 4 bases and J by 5 bases, with 11 bases between them. The CDR3 covers 13 residues. CDR1 MNHNS and CDR2 SASEGT come from the germline V gene.

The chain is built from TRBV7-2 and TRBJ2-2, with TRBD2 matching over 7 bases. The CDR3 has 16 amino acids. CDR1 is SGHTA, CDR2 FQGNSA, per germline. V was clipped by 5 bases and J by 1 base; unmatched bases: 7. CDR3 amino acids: CASSRPSGLNTGELFF. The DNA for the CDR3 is TGTGCCAGCAGCCGACCTAGCGGACTGAACACCGGGGAGCTGTTTTTT. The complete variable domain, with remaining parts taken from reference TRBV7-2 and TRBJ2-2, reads GAGVSQSPSNKVTEKGKDVELRCDPISGHTALYWYRQSLGQGLEFLIYFQGNSAPDKSGLPSDRFSAERTGGSVSTLTIQRTQQEDSAVYLCASSRPSGLNTGELFFGEGSRLTVL.

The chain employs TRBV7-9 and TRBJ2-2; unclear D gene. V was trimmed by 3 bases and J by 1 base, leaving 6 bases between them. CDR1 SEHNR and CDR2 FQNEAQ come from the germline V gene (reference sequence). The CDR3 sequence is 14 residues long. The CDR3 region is CASSLDENTGELFF. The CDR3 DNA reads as TGTGCCAGCAGCTTGGATGAGAACACCGGGGAGCTGTTTTTT.

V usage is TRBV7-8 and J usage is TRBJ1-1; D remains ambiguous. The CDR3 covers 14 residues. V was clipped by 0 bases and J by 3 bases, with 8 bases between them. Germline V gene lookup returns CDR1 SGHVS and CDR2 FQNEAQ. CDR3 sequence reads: CASSLASRDTEAFF. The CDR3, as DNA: TGTGCCAGCAGCTTAGCATCGAGGGACACTGAAGCTTTCTTT.

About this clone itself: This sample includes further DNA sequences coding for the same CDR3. This CDR3 reads CASSLQGGGYNEQFF. The DNA of the CDR3 is TGCGCCAGCAGCTTGCAGGGCGGCGGCTACAATGAGCAGTTCTTC. This chain joins TRBV5-1 and TRBJ2-1; weak D call: TRBD1 (5 bases). Germline lookup yields CDR1 SGHRS and CDR2 YFSETQ. This CDR3 comprises 15 residues. V lost 1 base to trimming and J lost 3 bases, with 11 bases between them.

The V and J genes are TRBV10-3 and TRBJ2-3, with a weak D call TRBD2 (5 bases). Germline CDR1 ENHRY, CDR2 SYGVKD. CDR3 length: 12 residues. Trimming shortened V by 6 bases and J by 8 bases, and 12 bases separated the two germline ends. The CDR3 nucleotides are TGTGCCATCAGGGCAGAGGGAGCTACGCAGTATTTT. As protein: CAIRAEGATQYF.

In DNA, the CDR3 is TGTGCCTGGGTACCGGAGAACTATGGCTACACCTTC. Its translation: CAWVPENYGYTF. The rearrangement links TRBV30 to TRBJ1-2; D remains unclear. Trimming cost V 5 bases and J 2 bases, with 9 bases left between them. The CDR3 contains 12 residues. From germline, CDR1 is GTSNPN and CDR2 SVGIG (reference sequence).